The 21 T cell receptor beta chains in this list originate from one sample, sequenced in a study of blood T cell repertoires in COVID-19. Sequenced by immunoSEQ multiplex PCR; TCRdb stores in-frame clones only, minus some. The sample includes some 140,000 clones, approximately 78% of them seen just once. The sequencing input was peripheral blood. The receptors originated from a man between 60 and 75 years old who had recovered from COVID-19.

The V and J genes are TRBV6-2 or TRBV6-3 and TRBJ2-1; TRBD1 matches at 7 bases. J lost 6 bases, V lost 5 bases, and 7 bases had no gene match. The germline V gene encodes CDR1 MNHEY and CDR2 SVGEGT. The CDR3 is 14 amino acids. This CDR3 reads CASSNTRGSNEQFF. DNA for the CDR3: TGTGCCAGCAGTAATACCAGGGGGAGCAATGAGCAGTTCTTC.

This clone was seen only a few times. The chain is built from TRBV7-2 and TRBJ2-3; 7 bases are a match to TRBD2. CDR1 is SGHTA, CDR2 FQGNSA, per germline. The V and J ends lost 6 bases and 7 bases, in that order; junction bases with no gene match: 7. This CDR3 has 13 residues. As DNA, the CDR3 is TGTGCCAGCAGGTTGACTAGCAAAAATACGCAGTATTTT. Amino acids: CASRLTSKNTQYF.

V and J are TRBV7-9 and TRBJ1-2; no clear D. The ends were cut back, 5 bases at V and 1 base at J, with 14 bases in the middle. CDR3 length: 15 amino acids. The V gene's germline CDR1 is SEHNR and CDR2 FQNEAQ (reference sequence). CDR3 DNA sequence: TGTGCCAGCAGCGCCCGGACTGGGAATAACTATGGCTACACCTTC. Protein sequence: CASSARTGNNYGYTF. The complete variable domain, with remaining parts taken from reference TRBV7-9 and TRBJ1-2, reads DTGVSQNPRHKITKRGQNVTFRCDPISEHNRLYWYRQTLGQGPEFLTYFQNEAQLEKSRLLSDRFSAERPKGSFSTLEIQRTEQGDSAMYLCASSARTGNNYGYTFGSGTRLTVV.

This clone was counted only a few times. The chain recombines TRBV24-1 with TRBJ2-7, with 8 bases matching TRBD2. The CDR3 contains 14 residues. After removal of 3 bases from V and 0 bases from J, the junction contained 0 bases not matched to a gene. Germline V CDR1 and CDR2: KGHDR, SFDVKD. The CDR3 coding sequence is TGTGCCACCAGTGATAGCGGGAGCTCCTACGAGCAGTACTTC. Translating gives CATSDSGSSYEQYF.

The chain has TRBV10-3 and TRBJ1-4; D is perhaps TRBD1 (5 bases). This CDR3 spans 13 amino acids. In germline, CDR1 is ENHRY, CDR2 SYGVKD. Between the trimmed V and J ends, which lost 10 bases and 8 bases, there was a span of 17 bases. The CDR3 DNA sequence: TGTGCCACCCAGCTCGGGGGGGAAGAAAAACTGTTTTTT. Translation: CATQLGGEEKLFF.

This clone has ten or more counts. This chain uses TRBV19 with TRBJ2-1; no clear D gene. This CDR3 spans 17 amino acids. Germline values: CDR1 LNHDA, CDR2 SQIVND (reference sequence). The germline V and J ends were trimmed by 1 base and 3 bases, with 16 bases remaining between them. CDR3 sequence: CASSIGAGVSLYNEQFF. CDR3 in DNA: TGTGCCAGTAGTATAGGTGCCGGAGTTAGTCTCTACAATGAGCAGTTCTTC. The full variable domain, completed using reference TRBV19 and TRBJ2-1, is DGGITQSPKYLFRKEGQNVTLSCEQNLNHDAMYWYRQDPGQGLRLIYYSQIVNDFQKGDIAEGYSVSREKKESFPLTVTSAQKNPTAFYLCASSIGAGVSLYNEQFFGPGTRLTVL.

The table lists this clone with a few counts. The gene calls are TRBV19 and TRBJ1-5, with 10 bases aligning to TRBD1. Germline-derived CDR1 and CDR2 are LNHDA and SQIVND (reference sequence). The CDR3 consists of 16 residues. V shed 7 bases and J 2 bases; nucleotides not matched to a gene: 8. CDR3 DNA sequence: TGTGCCAGTACCGTCGGGGGGACAGGGGGCAATCAGCCCCAGCATTTT. Protein product: CASTVGGTGGNQPQHF.

The rearrangement links TRBV6-5 to TRBJ1-2; 7 positions match TRBD1. Per germline, CDR1 MNHEY and CDR2 SVGAGI. V lost 7 bases, J lost 4 bases, and 9 bases stayed unmatched. The CDR3 has 14 residues. CDR3 sequence: CASTSTGVGYGYTF. The CDR3 nucleotides read TGTGCCAGCACCTCCACAGGGGTAGGCTATGGCTACACCTTC.

This clone was seen only a few times. The chain carries TRBV7-9 and TRBJ1-3; possible D gene TRBD1, 6 bases. Trimming shortened V by 0 bases and J by 7 bases, and 10 bases separated the two germline ends. The germline gives CDR1 SEHNR, CDR2 FQNEAQ (reference sequence). There are 14 residues in the CDR3. The CDR3: CASSLASQGNTIYF. As DNA, the CDR3 is TGTGCCAGCAGCTTAGCTTCCCAGGGGAACACCATATATTTT.

Only a few counts were recorded for this clone. The rearrangement links TRBV19 to TRBJ1-5, with TRBD1 matching 8 bases. This CDR3 comprises 14 residues. Germline lookup yields CDR1 LNHDA and CDR2 SQIVND (reference sequence). Trimming at V came to 5 bases and at J to 6 bases, leaving 6 bases not matched to a gene. The CDR3 loop is CASSASGGIQPQHF. In nucleotides, the CDR3 is TGTGCCAGTAGTGCCTCAGGGGGCATTCAGCCCCAGCATTTT.

The chain joins TRBV9 to TRBJ1-2; TRBD1 matches at 10 bases. Germline V gene sequence: CDR1 SGDLS, CDR2 YYNGEE. V trimming: 4 bases; J trimming: 3 bases; junction bases outside the gene matches: 6. The CDR3 runs to 15 residues. CDR3 bases: TGTGCCAGCAGCCCCCGGACAGGGGGTTACTATGGCTACACCTTC. Protein product: CASSPRTGGYYGYTF.

The rearrangement joins TRBV7-2 to TRBJ2-3; 7 bases fit TRBD1. V was clipped by 5 bases and J by 4 bases; unmatched bases: 6. The germline V gene encodes CDR1 SGHTA and CDR2 FQGNSA. The length of the CDR3 is 14 residues. The CDR3 DNA reads TGTGCCAGCAGCCCTCAAGGGGGCGCAGATACGCAGTATTTT. Its translation is CASSPQGGADTQYF. Filled out from reference TRBV7-2 and TRBJ2-3, the complete variable domain reads GAGVSQSPSNKVTEKGKDVELRCDPISGHTALYWYRQSLGQGLEFLIYFQGNSAPDKSGLPSDRFSAERTGGSVSTLTIQRTQQEDSAVYLCASSPQGGADTQYFGPGTRLTVL.

The chain has TRBV5-4 and TRBJ2-2, with D possibly being TRBD2 (6 bases). Germline V CDR1 and CDR2: SGHNT, YYREEE (reference sequence). The CDR3 consists of 14 residues. Trimming removed 2 bases from V and 6 bases from J, with 11 bases in between. The CDR3, as DNA: TGTGCCAGCAGCTTAAAACGGGAGCCCGGGGAGCTGTTTTTT. Its protein is CASSLKREPGELFF.

Judged by abundance, this clone is medium-sized. The chain combines TRBV5-6 with TRBJ2-7; 9 bases map to TRBD1. Trimming removed 0 bases from V and 3 bases from J; junction bases left unmatched: 1. This CDR3 contains 14 residues. Germline assignment: CDR1 SGHDT and CDR2 YYEEEE. Written as DNA, the CDR3 is TGTGCCAGCAGCTTGGGGGACAGGGTCTACGAGCAGTACTTC. It translates to CASSLGDRVYEQYF.

The CDR3 bases are TGTGCCAGCAGCTGGGATTGGGGAGTCCAGCATTTT. Amino acid sequence: CASSWDWGVQHF. The chain couples TRBV5-8 to TRBJ1-5; D unclear. This CDR3 has 12 amino acids. The germline gives CDR1 SGHTS, CDR2 YDEGEE. With 3 bases removed from V and 12 bases from J, the gap between germline ends came to 13 bases.

V usage is TRBV28 and J usage is TRBJ1-2; no clear D. CDR3 size: 14 residues. Germline CDR1 MDHEN, CDR2 SYDVKM. With 2 bases removed from V and 2 bases from J, the gap between germline ends came to 9 bases. CDR3 nucleotides: TGTGCCAGCAGTTTAGATCGGGGAAACTATGGCTACACCTTC. Residues: CASSLDRGNYGYTF.

The rearrangement links TRBV20-1 to TRBJ2-3, with TRBD2 matching over 7 bases. CDR1 and CDR2 (germline): DFQATT, SNEGSKA (reference sequence). V trimming: 3 bases; J trimming: 1 base; junction bases outside the gene matches: 7. The CDR3 totals 15 residues. This CDR3 reads CSASPPGLRTDTQYF. The CDR3 nucleotides read TGCAGTGCTAGTCCCCCGGGACTACGCACAGATACGCAGTATTTT.

This clone was seen just once. V gene TRBV4-3 combines with J gene TRBJ2-3; the D gene is possibly TRBD2 (5 bases). The CDR3 covers 15 residues. The ends were cut back, 1 base at V and 2 bases at J, with 10 bases in the middle. Germline loops: CDR1 LGHNA, CDR2 YSLEER. The DNA for the CDR3 is TGCGCCAGCAGCCAAGGGAGGCTTTACACAGATACGCAGTATTTT. It encodes CASSQGRLYTDTQYF.

The gene calls are TRBV7-9 and TRBJ2-2; 10 bases are a match to TRBD1. V shed 3 bases and J 6 bases; nucleotides not matched to a gene: 7. Germline values: CDR1 SEHNR, CDR2 FQNEAQ (reference sequence). CDR3 size: 16 residues. CDR3 DNA sequence: TGTGCCAGCAGCTTGCAAAAGGGACAGGGGCCCGGGGAGCTGTTTTTT. This gives the protein CASSLQKGQGPGELFF.

This chain joins TRBV5-4 and TRBJ1-1; maybe TRBD1 (5 bases). The germline CDR1 and CDR2 sequences are SGHNT and YYREEE (reference sequence). The CDR3 is 14 residues long. Between the trimmed V and J ends, which lost 0 bases and 3 bases, there was a span of 9 bases. CDR3 residues: CASSLAGGDTEAFF. CDR3 sequence (DNA): TGTGCCAGCAGCTTGGCTGGAGGGGACACTGAAGCTTTCTTT. The entire variable domain, with the rest obtained from reference TRBV5-4 and TRBJ1-1, is as follows: ETGVTQSPTHLIKTRGQQVTLRCSSQSGHNTVSWYQQALGQGPQFIFQYYREEENGRGNFPPRFSGLQFPNYSSELNVNALELDDSALYLCASSLAGGDTEAFFGQGTRLTVV.

CDR3 DNA sequence: TGCGCCAGCAGAACCGGGACATTGGAAGGCTACACCTTC. Translating gives CASRTGTLEGYTF. The chain couples TRBV5-1 to TRBJ1-2, with D perhaps matching TRBD1 (6 bases). Trimming stripped 5 bases from V and 8 bases from J, with 16 bases between. The CDR3 spans 13 residues. Germline values: CDR1 SGHRS, CDR2 YFSETQ.